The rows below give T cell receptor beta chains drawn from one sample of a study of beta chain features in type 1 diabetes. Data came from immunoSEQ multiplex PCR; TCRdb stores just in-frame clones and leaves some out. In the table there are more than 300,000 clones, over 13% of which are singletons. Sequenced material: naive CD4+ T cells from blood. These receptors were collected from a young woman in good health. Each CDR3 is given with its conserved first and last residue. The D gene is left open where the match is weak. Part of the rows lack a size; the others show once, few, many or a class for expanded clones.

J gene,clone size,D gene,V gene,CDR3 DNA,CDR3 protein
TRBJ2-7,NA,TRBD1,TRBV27,TGTGCCAGCGCGACCAGGGGGCGCGAGGCCTACGAGCAGTACTTC,CASATRGREAYEQYF
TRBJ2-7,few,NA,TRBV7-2,TGTGCCAGCAGCTTAGTTCGACAGGAGACCTACGAGCAGTACTTC,CASSLVRQETYEQYF
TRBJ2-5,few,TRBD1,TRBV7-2,TGTGCCAGCAGCTTAGTAGGGGACAGAGGAGAGACCCAGTACTTC,CASSLVGDRGETQYF
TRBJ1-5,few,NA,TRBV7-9,TGTGCCAGCAGCCCCGAAGTGGGGAGTCAGCCCCAGCATTTT,CASSPEVGSQPQHF
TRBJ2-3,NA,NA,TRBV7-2,TGTGCCAGCAGCTTACTTGCGGGAACAGATACGCAGTATTTT,CASSLLAGTDTQYF
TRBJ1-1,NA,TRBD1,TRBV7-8,TGTGCCAGCAGCTTAGCGGGGACAGTGAACACTGAAGCTTTCTTT,CASSLAGTVNTEAFF
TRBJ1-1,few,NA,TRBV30,TGTGCCTGGATTACGGCGGGGTTGAGCACTGAAGCTTTCTTT,CAWITAGLSTEAFF
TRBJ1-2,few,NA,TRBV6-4,TGTGCCAGCAGCCCCGTCTTTTCCTATGGCTACACCTTC,CASSPVFSYGYTF
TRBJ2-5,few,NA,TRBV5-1,TGCGCCAGCAGCTTGGCCCGGGAGACCCAGTACTTC,CASSLARETQYF
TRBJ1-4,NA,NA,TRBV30,TGTGCCTGGGGGCGAGACAATAATGAAAAACTGTTTTTT,CAWGRDNNEKLFF
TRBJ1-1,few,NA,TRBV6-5,TGTGCCAGCAGTTACTCGATGAGAGGGATGGCTTTCTTT,CASSYSMRGMAFF
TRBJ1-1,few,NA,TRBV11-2,TGTGCCAGCAGCTTAAGCGAAAGTGAAGCTTTCTTT,CASSLSESEAFF
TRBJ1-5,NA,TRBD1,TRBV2,TGTGCCAGCAGTGGAATATACAGGGGCCGCAATCAGCCCCAGCATTTT,CASSGIYRGRNQPQHF
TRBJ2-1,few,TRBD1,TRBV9,TGTGCCAGCAGCGTAGACCCACAGGGGAAACCCAATGAGCAGTTCTTC,CASSVDPQGKPNEQFF
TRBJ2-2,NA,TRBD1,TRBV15,TGTGCCACCAGCACGCGGACAGGGAACACCGGGGAGCTGTTTTTT,CATSTRTGNTGELFF
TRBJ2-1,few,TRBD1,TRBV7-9,TGTGCCAGCAGCCCAAGGGACAGGGGGGACTACAATGAGCAGTTCTTC,CASSPRDRGDYNEQFF
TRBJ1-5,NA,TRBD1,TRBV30,TGTGCCTGGACTAGACAGGGGGCAAGCAATCAGCCCCAGCATTTT,CAWTRQGASNQPQHF
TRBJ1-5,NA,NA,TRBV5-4,TGTGCCAGCAGGGCAGGGATAAATCAGCCCCAGCATTTT,CASRAGINQPQHF
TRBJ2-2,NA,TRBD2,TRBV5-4,TGTGCCAGCAGCTTGGACCCGGGGACTAGCGCCGGGGAGCTGTTTTTT,CASSLDPGTSAGELFF
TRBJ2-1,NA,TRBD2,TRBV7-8,TGTGCCAGCAGCTTAGGTTACAGCGGGAGGGCTGGAGAGCAGTTCTTC,CASSLGYSGRAGEQFF
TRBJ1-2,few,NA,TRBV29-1,TGCAGCGTTGAAGTATCATCAGGTGATGGCTACACCTTC,CSVEVSSGDGYTF
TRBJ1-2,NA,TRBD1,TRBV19,TGTGCCAGTAGTCCTCGGGACAGGAGATCGGGGGGCTACACCTTC,CASSPRDRRSGGYTF
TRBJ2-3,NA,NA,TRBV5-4,TGTGCCAGCAGCTTGGTAAATAGCTGGAACACAGATACGCAGTATTTT,CASSLVNSWNTDTQYF
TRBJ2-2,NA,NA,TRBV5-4,TGTGCCAGCAGCTTGGGGCTAGACTTCACCGGGGAGCTGTTTTTT,CASSLGLDFTGELFF
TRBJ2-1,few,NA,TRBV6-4,TGTGCCAGCAGCATGACAAGGGGTCCCCCAGGGAATGAGCAGTTCTTC,CASSMTRGPPGNEQFF
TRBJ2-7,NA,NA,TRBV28,TGTGCCAGCACTCTCTCCGGACAGCCCTACGAGCAGTACTTC,CASTLSGQPYEQYF
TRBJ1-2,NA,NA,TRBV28,TGTGCCAGCAGTGGGGGAGGCTATGGCTACACCTTC,CASSGGGYGYTF